What follows describes a single T cell receptor beta chain. The time point is: after dendritic cell vaccination, including at tumor progression/relapse. These data come from a study of glioma-infiltrating T cells after dendritic cell vaccination. TCRdb keeps only in-frame clones here, not all; method: immunoSEQ multiplex PCR. The profile shows over 80,000 clones, roughly four fifths of them singletons. The clonotype comes from a human donor with glioblastoma. The sample in question was blood, obtained after dendritic cell vaccination.

In DNA form, the CDR3 reads TGTGCCAGCAGCCCAAAGGGAGGTGGGAGTGAAAAACTGTTTTTT. The encoded protein is CASSPKGGGSEKLFF. The genes are TRBV5-6 and TRBJ1-4; D gene unclear. Germline CDR1 reads SGHDT; CDR2 reads YYEEEE. The CDR3 is 15 residues long. V was shortened by 4 bases and J by 7 bases, with 17 bases between the two germline ends.